This T cell receptor beta chain was identified in a study of blood T cell repertoires in COVID-19 (dated by TCRdb to the early 2020s). As for the study more broadly: Collaborator samples came from the United States, Italy and Spain and covered acute and convalescent phases of COVID-19. Deeply sampled blood TCRbeta repertoires from subjects exposed to, actively infected with, or recovered from COVID-19 were included in the dataset. Where HLA class I and class II types were available, the types were taken from metadata supplied by the sample provider, not from assay-based typing. The material from the prospective study consisted of cDNA or gDNA derived from T cells, B-cell-depleted T cells, or PBMCs. A de-identified subject ID, COVID-19 status, age in years and sex were almost always included in the sample metadata. A freely available public database, intended as a resource for researchers studying the immune response to SARS-CoV-2, is where the repertoires were released. The samples were drawn from two sources: the first 160 participants of the ongoing ImmuneRACE study, and 1,000 to 1,500 subjects contributed by 6 global collaborators. The paper as a whole reports these results and caveats: Clinical and demographic metadata were provided uncurated, with the amount varying by source and participant.

Trimming leaves V shorter by 8 bases and J shorter by 1 base, with the junction holding 9 bases beyond the gene matches. The CDR3 has 15 amino acids, counting the end cysteine and phenylalanine. This entry keeps only the CDR3 DNA: 45 bases, framed from base 1. CDR1 LGHNA and CDR2 YNFKEQ are derived from the germline V gene. TCRbeta CDR3 regions were amplified from genomic DNA using the immunoSEQ Assay, a bias-controlled multiplex PCR. As for how the authors treated the data: Nucleated cell counts per sample were estimated from amplification of reference gene primers within the assay. To quantify the absolute abundance of each unique TCRbeta CDR3 rearrangement, sequence reads were collapsed and filtered. For each sample, productive Simpson clonality was calculated as the square root of Simpson's diversity index over productive rearrangements. TCRdb limited this immuneACCESS table to in-frame rearrangements with V and J called. A share of clones is missing; checked studies link under half to unresolved V genes, and the rest is unexplained. The DNA gave D and trimming, while V, J and clone size come from that table. This sample comprises about 220,000 clones, roughly 87% of them detected only once. 1.5% to 2% of the sample is taken by the ten largest.

With respect to this clone: The antigen it recognizes is unknown. Base qualities are missing; no much larger clone stands one base away.

Collaborating institutions collected whole blood in K2EDTA tubes following their own protocols. Collaborator samples were shipped for TCRbeta analysis as frozen whole blood, isolated PBMCs, or DNA extracted from either sample type. The rearrangement combines TRBV4-2 with TRBJ2-7; the junction holds 9 bases that match TRBD1. This TCR came from a man aged 35 to 55 with active or convalescent COVID-19. The sequencing input was peripheral blood. Read as DNA, the sequence is TGTGCCAGCGAAATGGGCGGGACAGGGTCCTACGAGCAGTACTTC. Translated, this gives CASEMGGTGSYEQYF.